This T cell receptor beta chain was recorded in a study of tumor-infiltrating lymphocytes in primary liver carcinoma. Whole-study context: Men and women, 30 to 69 years of age, made up the patients. Study findings and constraints: Tumor-adjacent and tumor-blood pairs shared a smaller degree of overlap than tumor region pairs.

The investigators made TCR beta cDNA from approximately 0.5 ug total RNA, using a constant-region primer. Library construction for TCR beta comprised three nested multiplex PCR rounds performed with slightly modified ARM-PCR. MiXCR, run by TCRdb on the multiplex PCR reads, gives a single entry per CDR3 protein. Of fewer than 200,000 distinct CDR3 sequences listed, around 85% are singletons. As concerns this clonotype: The antigen is not known. The junction does not match germline at one end; this may be a read error.

The study co-extracted DNA and RNA from 20-30 mg of unsorted bulk tissue. Surgery removed the patients' primary liver carcinoma. This receptor was taken from a middle-aged man with primary liver carcinoma and hepatitis B virus infection. The sequenced material came from tumor tissue from primary liver carcinoma.

The CDR3 DNA is TGTGCCAGCAGTCAATGGGGTTTACTGACTAGCAGGAGGGCCGTAGAGACCCAATACTTC. It yields the protein CASSQWGLLTSRRAVETQYF. This chain links TRBV6-6 with TRBJ2-5; 7 bases fit TRBD2. CDR1 MNHNY and CDR2 SVGAGI come from the germline V gene (reference sequence). The CDR3 length is 20 residues.